This T cell receptor (beta chain) was sequenced for a study of T cells after yellow fever vaccination. TCRdb passed the 5' RACE reads through MiXCR, listing each CDR3 protein once. The sample has some 160,000 distinct CDR3 sequences, more than 5.5% seen once. The CDR3 loop spans 18 amino acids. V lost 0 bases and J lost 3, with 21 bases in between. Germline assignment: CDR1 LGHNA and CDR2 YNFKEQ. This clonotype was counted a few times. The material sequenced was CD4+ T cells sorted from PBMCs, taken around 5 days after the first yellow fever vaccination. This TCR came from a man between 18 and 35 years old who received the YFV17D yellow fever vaccine. The chain joins TRBV4-2 to TRBJ2-7; D is possibly TRBD2 (7 bases). As DNA, the CDR3 is TGTGCCAGCAGCCAAGATCTTCGGACGGGGGGCCAGTACTACGAGCAGTACTTC. Amino acids: CASSQDLRTGGQYYEQYF.